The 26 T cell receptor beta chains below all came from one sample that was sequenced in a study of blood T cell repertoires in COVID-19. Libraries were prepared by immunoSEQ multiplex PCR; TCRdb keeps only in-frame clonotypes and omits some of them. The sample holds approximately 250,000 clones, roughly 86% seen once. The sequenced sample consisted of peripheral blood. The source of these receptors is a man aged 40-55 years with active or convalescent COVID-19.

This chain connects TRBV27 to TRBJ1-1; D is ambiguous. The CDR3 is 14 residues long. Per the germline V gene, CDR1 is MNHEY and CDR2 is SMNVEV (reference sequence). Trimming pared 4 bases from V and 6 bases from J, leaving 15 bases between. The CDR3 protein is CASSSAGLTAEAFF. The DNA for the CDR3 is TGTGCCAGCAGTTCGGCGGGATTAACCGCTGAAGCTTTCTTT.

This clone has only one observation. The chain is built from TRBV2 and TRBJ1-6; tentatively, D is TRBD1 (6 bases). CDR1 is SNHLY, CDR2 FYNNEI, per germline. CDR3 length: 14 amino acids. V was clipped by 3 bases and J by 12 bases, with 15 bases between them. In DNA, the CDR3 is TGTGCCAGCAGTGATGTCGGACAGACTGAACCCCTCCACTTT. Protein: CASSDVGQTEPLHF.

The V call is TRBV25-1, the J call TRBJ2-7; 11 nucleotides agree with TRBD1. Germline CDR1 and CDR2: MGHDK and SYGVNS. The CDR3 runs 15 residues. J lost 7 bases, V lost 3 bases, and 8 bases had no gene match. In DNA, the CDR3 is TGTGCCAGCAGTGACCCGGGACAGGGGGTGTATGAGCAGTACTTC. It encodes CASSDPGQGVYEQYF.

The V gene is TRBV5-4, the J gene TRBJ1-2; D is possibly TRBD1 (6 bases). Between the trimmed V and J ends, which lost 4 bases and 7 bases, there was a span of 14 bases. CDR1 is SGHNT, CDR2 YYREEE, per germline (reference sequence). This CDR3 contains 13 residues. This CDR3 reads CASSTAPGAGYTF. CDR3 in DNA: TGTGCCAGCAGCACGGCCCCAGGGGCTGGCTACACCTTC. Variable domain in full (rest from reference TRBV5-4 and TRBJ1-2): ETGVTQSPTHLIKTRGQQVTLRCSSQSGHNTVSWYQQALGQGPQFIFQYYREEENGRGNFPPRFSGLQFPNYSSELNVNALELDDSALYLCASSTAPGAGYTFGSGTRLTVV.

The CDR3 DNA sequence: TGTGCCAGCAGAACCGGGACATCGAGCTCACCCCTCCACTTT. Translation: CASRTGTSSSPLHF. The V and J genes are TRBV11-3 and TRBJ1-6, with D maybe TRBD1 (6 bases). The germline V and J ends were trimmed by 6 bases and 10 bases, with 16 bases remaining between them. Germline CDR1 reads SGHNT; CDR2 reads YENEEA. CDR3 length: 14 amino acids.

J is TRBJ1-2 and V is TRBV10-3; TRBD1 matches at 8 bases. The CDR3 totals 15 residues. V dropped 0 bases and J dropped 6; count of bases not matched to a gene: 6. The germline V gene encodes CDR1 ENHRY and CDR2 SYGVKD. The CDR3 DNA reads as TGTGCCATCAGTGAGTCGAACGACAGGGGTCATGGCTACACCTTC. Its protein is CAISESNDRGHGYTF.

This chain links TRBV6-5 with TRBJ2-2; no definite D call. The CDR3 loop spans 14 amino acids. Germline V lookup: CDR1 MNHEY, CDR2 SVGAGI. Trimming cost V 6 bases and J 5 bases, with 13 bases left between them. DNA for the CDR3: TGTGCCAGCAGCGAGTACGAGAGTACCGGGGAGCTGTTTTTT. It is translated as CASSEYESTGELFF.

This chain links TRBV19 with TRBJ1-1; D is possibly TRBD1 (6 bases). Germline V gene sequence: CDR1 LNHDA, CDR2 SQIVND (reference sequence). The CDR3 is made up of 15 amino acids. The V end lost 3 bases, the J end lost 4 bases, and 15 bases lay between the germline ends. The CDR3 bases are TGTGCCAGTAGTATGAAGAAGGGGGTAGTCACTGAAGCTTTCTTT. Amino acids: CASSMKKGVVTEAFF. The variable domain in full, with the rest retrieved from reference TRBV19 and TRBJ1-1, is DGGITQSPKYLFRKEGQNVTLSCEQNLNHDAMYWYRQDPGQGLRLIYYSQIVNDFQKGDIAEGYSVSREKKESFPLTVTSAQKNPTAFYLCASSMKKGVVTEAFFGQGTRLTVV.

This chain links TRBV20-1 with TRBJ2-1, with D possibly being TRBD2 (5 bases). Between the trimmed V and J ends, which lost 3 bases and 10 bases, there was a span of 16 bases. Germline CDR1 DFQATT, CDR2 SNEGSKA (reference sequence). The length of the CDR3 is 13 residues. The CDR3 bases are TGCAGTGCTAGTATACCCCGAGGGCGCGAGCAGTTCTTC. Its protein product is CSASIPRGREQFF.

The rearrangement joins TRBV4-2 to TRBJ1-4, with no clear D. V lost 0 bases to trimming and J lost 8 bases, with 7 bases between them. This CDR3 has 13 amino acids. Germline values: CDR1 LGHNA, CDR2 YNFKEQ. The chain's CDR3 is CASSQEAPEKLFF. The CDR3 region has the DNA TGTGCCAGCAGCCAAGAGGCCCCCGAAAAACTGTTTTTT.

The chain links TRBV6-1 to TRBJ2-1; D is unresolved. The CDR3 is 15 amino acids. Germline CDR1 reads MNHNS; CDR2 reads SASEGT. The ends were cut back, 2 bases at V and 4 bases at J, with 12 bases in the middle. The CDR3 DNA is TGTGCCAGCAGTGAAATAATAGAAAAATACAATGAGCAGTTCTTC. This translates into CASSEIIEKYNEQFF.

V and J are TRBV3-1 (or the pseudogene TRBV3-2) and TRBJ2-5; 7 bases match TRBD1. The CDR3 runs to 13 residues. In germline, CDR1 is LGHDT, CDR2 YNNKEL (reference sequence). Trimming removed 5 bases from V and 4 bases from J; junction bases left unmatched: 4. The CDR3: CASSRQGGETQYF. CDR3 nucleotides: TGTGCCAGCAGCAGACAGGGCGGAGAGACCCAGTACTTC.

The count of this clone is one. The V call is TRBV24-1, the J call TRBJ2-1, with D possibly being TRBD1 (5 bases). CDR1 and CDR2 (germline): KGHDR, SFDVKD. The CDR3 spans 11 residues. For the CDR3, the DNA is TGTGCTTTTGACTTAAGGGGCCCGGAGTTCTTC. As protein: CAFDLRGPEFF.

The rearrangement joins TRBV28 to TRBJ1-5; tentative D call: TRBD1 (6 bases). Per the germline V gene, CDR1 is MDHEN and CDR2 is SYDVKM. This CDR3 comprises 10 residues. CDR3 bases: TGTGCAACAGGGCACCAGCCCCAGCATTTT. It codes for CATGHQPQHF.

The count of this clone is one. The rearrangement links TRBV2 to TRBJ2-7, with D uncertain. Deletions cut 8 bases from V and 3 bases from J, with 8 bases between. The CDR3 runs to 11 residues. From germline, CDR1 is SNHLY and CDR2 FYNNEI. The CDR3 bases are TGTGCCAGCGGTTCGGGCTACGAGCAGTACTTC. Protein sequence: CASGSGYEQYF. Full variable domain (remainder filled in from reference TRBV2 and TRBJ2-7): EPEVTQTPSHQVTQMGQEVILRCVPISNHLYFYWYRQILGQKVEFLVSFYNNEISEKSEIFDDQFSVERPDGSNFTLKIRSTKLEDSAMYFCASGSGYEQYFGPGTRLTVT.

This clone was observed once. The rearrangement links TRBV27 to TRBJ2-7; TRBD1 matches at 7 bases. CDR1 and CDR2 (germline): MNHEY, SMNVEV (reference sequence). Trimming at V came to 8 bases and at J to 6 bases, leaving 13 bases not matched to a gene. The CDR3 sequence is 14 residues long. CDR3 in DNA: TGTGCCAGCGCACTGACAGGGTATGAGTCCGAGCAGTACTTC. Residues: CASALTGYESEQYF.

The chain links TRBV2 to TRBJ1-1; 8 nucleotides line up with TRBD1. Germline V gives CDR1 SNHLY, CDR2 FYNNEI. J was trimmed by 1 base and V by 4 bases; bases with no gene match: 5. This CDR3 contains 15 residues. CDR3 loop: CASSGWTGRNTEAFF. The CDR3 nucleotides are TGTGCCAGCAGTGGCTGGACAGGGCGGAACACTGAAGCTTTCTTT.

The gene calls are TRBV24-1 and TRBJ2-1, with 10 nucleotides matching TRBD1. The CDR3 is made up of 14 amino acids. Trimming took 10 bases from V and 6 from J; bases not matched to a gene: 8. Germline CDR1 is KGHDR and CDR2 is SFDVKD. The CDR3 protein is CATARTGGGNEQFF. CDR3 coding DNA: TGTGCCACAGCGAGGACAGGGGGAGGCAATGAGCAGTTCTTC.

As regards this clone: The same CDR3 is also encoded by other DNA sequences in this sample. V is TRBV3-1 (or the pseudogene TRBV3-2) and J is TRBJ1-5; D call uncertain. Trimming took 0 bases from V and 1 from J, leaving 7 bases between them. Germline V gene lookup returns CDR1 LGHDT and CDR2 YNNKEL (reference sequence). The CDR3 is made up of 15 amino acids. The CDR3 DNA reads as TGTGCCAGCAGCCAAGATGCCCGGAGCAATCAGCCCCAGCATTTT. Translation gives CASSQDARSNQPQHF.

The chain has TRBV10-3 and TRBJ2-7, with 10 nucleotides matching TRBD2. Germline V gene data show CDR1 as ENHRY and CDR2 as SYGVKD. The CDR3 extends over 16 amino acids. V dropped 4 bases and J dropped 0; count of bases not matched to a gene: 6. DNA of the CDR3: TGTGCCATCAGTGGTGTAGCGGGAGGCCGCTCCTACGAGCAGTACTTC. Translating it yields CAISGVAGGRSYEQYF.

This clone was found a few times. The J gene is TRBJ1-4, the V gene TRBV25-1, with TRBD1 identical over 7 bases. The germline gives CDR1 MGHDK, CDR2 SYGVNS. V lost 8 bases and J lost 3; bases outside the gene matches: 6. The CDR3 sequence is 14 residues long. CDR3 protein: CASGDRVSNEKLFF. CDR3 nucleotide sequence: TGTGCCAGCGGCGACAGGGTGTCTAATGAAAAACTGTTTTTT.

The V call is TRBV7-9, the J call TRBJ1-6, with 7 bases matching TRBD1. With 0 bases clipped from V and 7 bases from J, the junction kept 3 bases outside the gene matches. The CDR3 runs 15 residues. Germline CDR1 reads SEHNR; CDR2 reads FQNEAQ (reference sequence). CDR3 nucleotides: TGTGCCAGCAGCTTAGCATCAGGGGGAAATTCACCCCTCCACTTT. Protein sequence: CASSLASGGNSPLHF.

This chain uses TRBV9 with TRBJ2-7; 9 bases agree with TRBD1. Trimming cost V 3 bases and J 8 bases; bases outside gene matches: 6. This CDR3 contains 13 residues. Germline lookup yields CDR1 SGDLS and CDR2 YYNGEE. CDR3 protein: CASSASDRGKQYF. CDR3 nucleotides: TGTGCCAGCAGCGCATCAGACAGGGGGAAGCAGTACTTC.

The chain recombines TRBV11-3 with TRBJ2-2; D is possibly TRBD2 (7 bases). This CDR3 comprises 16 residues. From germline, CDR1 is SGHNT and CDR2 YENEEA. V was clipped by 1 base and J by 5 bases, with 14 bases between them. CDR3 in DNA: TGTGCCAGCAGCTTAGCTGGGGGGGGCGCAACCGGGGAGCTGTTTTTT. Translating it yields CASSLAGGGATGELFF.

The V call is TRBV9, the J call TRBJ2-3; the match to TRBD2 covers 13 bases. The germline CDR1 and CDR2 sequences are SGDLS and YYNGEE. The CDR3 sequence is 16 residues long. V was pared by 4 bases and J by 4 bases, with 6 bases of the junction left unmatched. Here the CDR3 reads CASSPRTSGSADTQYF. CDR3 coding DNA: TGTGCCAGCAGCCCTCGGACTAGCGGGAGTGCAGATACGCAGTATTTT.

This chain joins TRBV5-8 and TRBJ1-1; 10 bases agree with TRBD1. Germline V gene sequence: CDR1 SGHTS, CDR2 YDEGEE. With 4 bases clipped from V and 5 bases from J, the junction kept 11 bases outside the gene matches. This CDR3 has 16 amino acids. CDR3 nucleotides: TGTGCCAGCAGCGAGACAGGGGGCGCGTGGCGGACTGAAGCTTTCTTT. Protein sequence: CASSETGGAWRTEAFF. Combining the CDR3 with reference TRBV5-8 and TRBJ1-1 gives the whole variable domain EAGVTQSPTHLIKTRGQQATLRCSPISGHTSVYWYQQALGLGLQFLLWYDEGEERNRGNFPPRFSGRQFPNYSSELNVNALELEDSALYLCASSETGGAWRTEAFFGQGTRLTVV.